This T cell receptor (beta chain) was recovered during a study of Graves' ophthalmopathy and Graves' hyperthyroidism. Background on the study: The authors defined stable hyperthyroidism as no ophthalmopathy within 18 months of follow-up. The study's findings and limits: Blood also held most thyroid clonotypes expanded above 0.001 frequency. Ophthalmopathy cases were distinguished from stable hyperthyroidism by a 13-signature model, reaching just over 85% sensitivity and around 81% specificity.

Uncontrolled infections, other autoimmune diseases, pregnancy or lactation barred patients from enrollment. The V gene lost 5 bases and the J gene lost 6 bases, with 13 bases spanning the gap. The germline V gene encodes CDR1 SGHTA and CDR2 FQGNSA. The CDR3 length is 13 residues. RNA transcripts yielded amplified TCR beta CDR3 regions. First-round RT-PCR relied on HTBI primers, and a second-round multiplex PCR came next. TCRdb re-derived calls from the multiplex PCR reads in MiXCR, one entry per CDR3 protein. Of 500,000 to 600,000 distinct CDR3 sequences listed, about 40% are singletons. In its sample, this clonotype was seen many times. As yet, its antigen is unknown.

This clonotype originated in an adult man with Graves' hyperthyroidism. Sequencing was done on a sample of peripheral blood or thyroid tissue (not recorded which). The rearrangement links TRBV7-2 to TRBJ1-2; the D is unclear. CDR3 protein: CASSLDGVDGYTF. CDR3 nucleotide sequence: TGTGCCAGCAGCCTAGACGGGGTGGATGGCTACACCTTC.